Below, 29 T cell receptor beta chains from the same sample are listed, as sequenced in a study of OX40 agonist ivuxolimab in advanced cancers. This table comes from immunoSEQ multiplex PCR, and its TCRdb copy is limited to in-frame clones, with some not included. This table has 20,000 to 30,000 clones, approximately 80% appearing once. The sequencing here drew on CD4+ or CD8+ T cells sorted from blood, taken in a trial of the OX40 agonist ivuxolimab. These TCRs come from an adult with an advanced solid tumor such as melanoma, head and neck, liver or kidney cancer.

The rearrangement joins TRBV6-4 to TRBJ1-5; no reliable D call. Germline CDR1 and CDR2: MRHNA and SNTAGT. The CDR3 sequence is 13 residues long. Trimming pared 4 bases from V and 7 bases from J, leaving 11 bases between. CDR3 sequence (DNA): TGTGCCAGCAGTGTCGTGGTAGGCCAGCCCCAGCATTTT. It codes for CASSVVVGQPQHF.

This clone was seen a handful of times. The rearrangement joins TRBV7-9 to TRBJ2-2, with TRBD2 matching 7 bases. Germline V gene sequence: CDR1 SEHNR, CDR2 FQNEAQ (reference sequence). This CDR3 has 16 amino acids. After removal of 5 bases from V and 5 bases from J, the junction contained 11 bases not matched to a gene. The CDR3: CASSQGAGEPTGELFF. For the CDR3, the DNA is TGTGCCAGCAGCCAAGGGGCGGGAGAGCCAACCGGGGAGCTGTTTTTT.

The gene calls are TRBV5-6 and TRBJ1-2, with D uncertain. The CDR3 is made up of 15 amino acids. Germline CDR1 and CDR2: SGHDT and YYEEEE. Between the trimmed V and J ends, which lost 0 bases and 6 bases, there was a span of 15 bases. CDR3 DNA sequence: TGTGCCAGCAGCTTGGACGGGATCCCTCGAGATGGCTACACCTTC. It translates to CASSLDGIPRDGYTF.

This clone was counted a single time. The CDR3 protein is CASRQEKGQVGGYTF. For the CDR3, the DNA is TGTGCCAGCAGGCAAGAAAAAGGGCAGGTTGGAGGCTACACCTTC. The chain employs TRBV28 and TRBJ1-2; no firm D call. V gave up 6 bases and J gave up 8 bases, with 22 bases separating them. CDR1 and CDR2 from the germline V gene are MDHEN and SYDVKM. The CDR3 consists of 15 residues.

This chain joins TRBV6-4 and TRBJ1-5; D gene ambiguous. The CDR3 spans 14 residues. V lost 3 bases and J lost 3, with 9 bases in between. Looked up from germline, CDR1 is MRHNA and CDR2 is SNTAGT. CDR3 nucleotide sequence: TGTGCCAGCAGTGAAGGGCCGGACAATCAGCCCCAGCATTTT. The encoded protein is CASSEGPDNQPQHF.

This clone was observed a handful of times. The chain recombines TRBV7-2 with TRBJ1-5; 7 positions agree with TRBD1. The length of the CDR3 is 12 residues. The ends lost 5 bases at V and 9 bases at J; junction bases unmatched: 4. The germline CDR1 and CDR2 sequences are SGHTA and FQGNSA. In DNA form, the CDR3 reads TGTGCCAGCAGCACGGACAGGAGGCCCCAGCATTTT. This sequence encodes CASSTDRRPQHF. The full variable domain, with the rest looked up from reference TRBV7-2 and TRBJ1-5, is GAGVSQSPSNKVTEKGKDVELRCDPISGHTALYWYRQSLGQGLEFLIYFQGNSAPDKSGLPSDRFSAERTGGSVSTLTIQRTQQEDSAVYLCASSTDRRPQHFGDGTRLSIL.

The chain carries TRBV11-2 and TRBJ2-1, with D possibly TRBD1 on 6 matching bases. V lost 0 bases to trimming and J lost 3 bases, with 9 bases between them. The germline gives CDR1 SGHAT, CDR2 FQNNGV. This CDR3 has 15 residues. CDR3 in DNA: TGTGCCAGCAGCTTAGAGGACAGCAGCTACAATGAGCAGTTCTTC. Translation: CASSLEDSSYNEQFF.

CDR3 loop: CASSSGLAGAPRTETQYF. The CDR3 DNA reads as TGTGCCAGCAGCTCAGGACTAGCGGGAGCCCCCCGTACGGAGACCCAGTACTTC. This chain uses TRBV7-8 with TRBJ2-5, with 13 bases that match TRBD2. From germline, CDR1 is SGHVS and CDR2 FQNEAQ. The V gene end was trimmed by 4 bases and the J gene end by 5 bases; junction bases not matched to a gene: 13. This CDR3 is built from 18 residues. Supplemented by reference TRBV7-8 and TRBJ2-5, the full variable domain reads GAGVSQSPRYKVAKRGQDVALRCDPISGHVSLFWYQQALGQGPEFLTYFQNEAQLDKSGLPSDRFFAERPEGSVSTLKIQRTQQEDSAVYLCASSSGLAGAPRTETQYFGPGTRLLVL.

This clone was detected only a few times. The rearrangement uses TRBV27 and TRBJ1-1, with D perhaps matching TRBD1 (5 bases). CDR1 and CDR2 (germline): MNHEY, SMNVEV (reference sequence). V gave up 3 bases and J gave up 0 bases, with 8 bases separating them. The CDR3 is 14 amino acids. The DNA of the CDR3 is TGTGCCAGCAGTTTGGGCAGGGTGAACACTGAAGCTTTCTTT. Its translation: CASSLGRVNTEAFF.

This chain joins TRBV4-2 and TRBJ2-5; 12 nucleotides line up with TRBD2. CDR1 is LGHNA, CDR2 YNFKEQ, per germline. The V segment lost 1 base and the J segment 3 bases; nucleotides outside the gene matches: 9. This CDR3 spans 18 amino acids. Here the CDR3 DNA reads TGTGCCAGCAGCCAAGCTGGACTAGCGGGACTGGGTGAAGAGACCCAGTACTTC. Residues: CASSQAGLAGLGEETQYF.

The V call is TRBV9, the J call TRBJ2-5; D gene uncertain. CDR1 SGDLS and CDR2 YYNGEE come from the germline V gene. This CDR3 comprises 14 residues. The V gene lost 3 bases and the J gene lost 5 bases, with 14 bases spanning the gap. In nucleotides, the CDR3 is TGTGCCAGCAGCGAACGCCGAACCGGGGAGACCCAGTACTTC. It yields the protein CASSERRTGETQYF.

The chain combines TRBV5-4 with TRBJ2-2; D is undetermined. Germline CDR1 reads SGHNT; CDR2 reads YYREEE (reference sequence). Trimming took off 3 bases at V and 3 bases at J, with 9 bases between the two ends. The CDR3 extends over 14 amino acids. Written as DNA, the CDR3 is TGTGCCAGCAGCTACGGGTTACACACCGGGGAGCTGTTTTTT. Its translation is CASSYGLHTGELFF. Full variable domain (remainder filled in from reference TRBV5-4 and TRBJ2-2): ETGVTQSPTHLIKTRGQQVTLRCSSQSGHNTVSWYQQALGQGPQFIFQYYREEENGRGNFPPRFSGLQFPNYSSELNVNALELDDSALYLCASSYGLHTGELFFGEGSRLTVL.

A few counts support this clone. The rearrangement links TRBV9 to TRBJ1-1; 9 bases line up with TRBD1. The CDR3 covers 16 residues. With V trimmed by 1 base and J by 2 bases, 6 bases remained unmatched. Germline V lookup: CDR1 SGDLS, CDR2 YYNGEE. CDR3 DNA sequence: TGTGCCAGCAGCGTACGCGACAGGGGGTTAAACACTGAAGCTTTCTTT. It translates to CASSVRDRGLNTEAFF.

This clone appeared once. This sequence joins TRBV28 and TRBJ2-7; TRBD1 matches at 8 bases. Germline V gene sequence: CDR1 MDHEN, CDR2 SYDVKM. V shed 6 bases and J 6 bases; nucleotides not matched to a gene: 10. The CDR3 contains 14 residues. DNA of the CDR3: TGTGCCAGCAGGCTCCCGGACAGGGCGAGCGAGCAGTACTTC. Translated: CASRLPDRASEQYF.

The genes are TRBV28 and TRBJ2-7, with TRBD1 matching over 7 bases. Germline V CDR1 and CDR2: MDHEN, SYDVKM. The CDR3 length is 11 residues. V lost 6 bases and J lost 7; bases outside the gene matches: 3. The CDR3 DNA sequence: TGTGCCAGCAGGGACAGGTTGGAGCAGTACTTC. Its translation is CASRDRLEQYF.

J is TRBJ1-1 and V is TRBV14, with 9 bases aligning to TRBD1. CDR1 and CDR2 (germline): SGHDN, FVKESK. Trimming cost V 4 bases and J 3 bases; bases outside gene matches: 9. This CDR3 is 16 amino acids long. CDR3 sequence: CASSLNRGQGDTEAFF. The DNA for the CDR3 is TGTGCCAGCAGCCTAAACAGGGGGCAAGGCGACACTGAAGCTTTCTTT.

The CDR3 loop reads CASSRGADPSYGYTF. The CDR3 nucleotides read TGTGCCAGCAGCCGGGGGGCAGATCCTTCCTATGGCTACACCTTC. The chain couples TRBV5-6 to TRBJ1-2, with D possibly being TRBD1 (6 bases). V was clipped by 4 bases and J by 4 bases, with 17 bases between them. Per germline, CDR1 SGHDT and CDR2 YYEEEE. The CDR3 is 15 residues long.

The chain joins TRBV21-1 to TRBJ2-1; the listed D gene, TRBD2, was not tested against the DNA. TRBV21-1 is recorded as a pseudogene. CDR3 size: 17 residues. In nucleotides, the CDR3 is TGTGCCAGCAGCAAAGGACTAGCGGGGGGGCCCACCAATGAGCAGTTCTTC. Protein: CASSKGLAGGPTNEQFF.

The rearrangement uses TRBV2 and TRBJ1-3; 8 bases are shared with TRBD1. V lost 6 bases and J lost 0; bases outside the gene matches: 4. The length of the CDR3 is 15 residues. CDR1 is SNHLY and CDR2 is FYNNEI in the germline V gene. CDR3 sequence reads: CASSSDRGSGNTIYF. The CDR3 nucleotides are TGTGCCAGCAGCAGCGACAGGGGCTCTGGAAACACCATATATTTT.

The J gene is TRBJ1-1, the V gene TRBV2; no definite D call. V was cut by 5 bases and J by 1 base, with 11 bases left in between. CDR1 and CDR2 from the germline V gene are SNHLY and FYNNEI. This CDR3 has 14 amino acids. DNA of the CDR3: TGTGCCAGCAGTTCGGACCTGAGGAACACTGAAGCTTTCTTT. It translates to CASSSDLRNTEAFF.

The CDR3 is CASSQDPTASSNQPQHF. For the CDR3, the DNA is TGCGCCAGCAGCCAAGACCCGACAGCCTCTAGCAATCAGCCCCAGCATTTT. V and J are TRBV4-1 and TRBJ1-5; possible D gene TRBD1, 5 bases. This CDR3 is 17 amino acids long. Germline lookup yields CDR1 MGHRA and CDR2 YSYEKL. V lost 0 bases to trimming and J lost 0 bases, with 12 bases between them.

Only one count was recorded for this clone. The genes are TRBV18 and TRBJ2-2, with D perhaps TRBD1 (6 bases). V dropped 0 bases and J dropped 6 bases, with 11 bases sitting between them. Germline V CDR1 and CDR2: KGHSH, LQKENI. The CDR3 extends over 15 amino acids. The DNA for the CDR3 is TGTGCCAGCTCACCACCGCCACAGGGTTCCGGGGAGCTGTTTTTT. Protein sequence: CASSPPPQGSGELFF.

This clone was detected only once. This chain links TRBV28 with TRBJ2-6; D possibly corresponds to TRBD1 (6 bases). The CDR3 sequence is 18 residues long. Per the germline V gene, CDR1 is MDHEN and CDR2 is SYDVKM. Trimming took 4 bases from V and 0 from J, leaving 16 bases between them. CDR3 in amino acids: CASSYLRDTYSGANVLTF. CDR3 coding DNA: TGTGCCAGCAGTTATCTCCGGGACACCTACTCTGGGGCCAACGTCCTGACTTTC.

The chain links TRBV5-1 to TRBJ2-7, with TRBD1 matching 7 bases. Germline V gives CDR1 SGHRS, CDR2 YFSETQ. The V and J ends lost 2 bases and 5 bases, in that order; junction bases with no gene match: 1. CDR3 length equals 12 residues. CDR3 nucleotide sequence: TGCGCCAGCAGCTTAGGGGGCCACGAGCAGTACTTC. Translated, it gives CASSLGGHEQYF. Full variable domain (rest looked up from reference TRBV5-1 and TRBJ2-7): KAGVTQTPRYLIKTRGQQVTLSCSPISGHRSVSWYQQTPGQGLQFLFEYFSETQRNKGNFPGRFSGRQFSNSRSEMNVSTLELGDSALYLCASSLGGHEQYFGPGTRLTVT.

This clone was recorded a few times. This chain joins TRBV7-9 and TRBJ2-3; D is unresolved. The CDR3 runs to 13 residues. Trimming pared 2 bases from V and 2 bases from J, leaving 5 bases between. Germline V gene data show CDR1 as SEHNR and CDR2 as FQNEAQ (reference sequence). CDR3 sequence: CASSLTATDTQYF. The CDR3 region has the DNA TGTGCCAGCAGCTTAACAGCCACAGATACGCAGTATTTT.

This chain uses TRBV2 with TRBJ2-7; 8 bases match TRBD1. This CDR3 region has 14 residues. The ends lost 5 bases at V and 3 bases at J; junction bases unmatched: 6. Germline CDR1 reads SNHLY; CDR2 reads FYNNEI. As DNA, the CDR3 is TGTGCCAGCAGTATACAGGGGGGCGACTACGAGCAGTACTTC. Amino acid sequence: CASSIQGGDYEQYF.

The chain is built from TRBV27 and TRBJ1-2, with D perhaps TRBD1 (5 bases). The CDR3 length is 14 residues. With 2 bases removed from V and 4 bases from J, the gap between germline ends came to 11 bases. The germline V gene encodes CDR1 MNHEY and CDR2 SMNVEV (reference sequence). CDR3 nucleotide sequence: TGTGCCAGCAGTTTAGGGGCCCGCTCCTATGGCTACACCTTC. Protein: CASSLGARSYGYTF.

V and J are TRBV7-1 and TRBJ2-7; D unclear. TRBV7-1 is sorted into the ORF group, with uncertain function. The ends were cut back, 5 bases at V and 3 bases at J, with 8 bases in the middle. The CDR3 has 12 amino acids. The CDR3 DNA is TGTGCCAGCAGCCCCGGCTTCTACGAGCAGTACTTC. This encodes CASSPGFYEQYF.

This clone was observed once. The chain joins TRBV28 to TRBJ2-7; 8 bases line up with TRBD1. V was pared by 3 bases and J by 11 bases, with 6 bases of the junction left unmatched. The germline V gene encodes CDR1 MDHEN and CDR2 SYDVKM. The CDR3 sequence is 12 residues long. CDR3 in amino acids: CASSFSDREEYF. For the CDR3, the DNA is TGTGCCAGCAGTTTCTCGGACAGGGAGGAGTACTTC.